This T cell receptor (beta chain) was recovered during a study of blood T cell repertoires in COVID-19. Study overall: COVID-19 samples from acute and convalescent phases originated in the United States, Italy and Spain.

V lost 4 bases to trimming and J lost 4 bases, with 8 bases between them. This CDR3 has 12 amino acids. This clone was detected once. Libraries were prepared by immunoSEQ multiplex PCR; TCRdb keeps only in-frame clonotypes and omits some of them. The table shows just under 150,000 clones, with 87% occurring only once. The chain employs TRBV12-3 or TRBV12-4 and TRBJ2-7; no reliable D call. The material sequenced was peripheral blood. The TCR was taken from a woman aged 45 to 65 with active or convalescent COVID-19. In DNA form, the CDR3 reads TGTGCCAGCAGTTCGTCCCGGTACGAGCAGTACTTC. Protein sequence: CASSSSRYEQYF.